This T cell receptor (beta chain) derives from a study of human T cells and chemical hapten exposure. Blood, whole and unfractionated, served as the source for total RNA extraction. This clonotype was counted between two and nine times. V lost 11 bases and J 7 bases, leaving 21 bases between the germline ends. The CDR3 is made up of 14 amino acids. Germline V lookup: CDR1 MNHEY, CDR2 SVGEGT. Attachment of unique molecular identifiers to individual cDNA molecules was performed in the library. Per the study methods: Samples held a median of roughly 100,000 TCRs, range about 23,224–700,000. From the reads, TCRdb called clonotypes with MiXCR, one entry per CDR3 protein. The V and J calls were not made by the authors but by TCRdb's processing. Of 100,000 to 150,000 distinct CDR3 sequences in the sample, 8.5% were seen once.

Sequenced: whole blood. The TCR originated in a human donor in good health. Some clones in this sample may be carry-over from other donors' samples. The chain employs TRBV6-2 or TRBV6-3 and TRBJ2-1, with D possibly matching TRBD2 (6 bases). The CDR3 protein is CAGREAGTGNEQFF. The DNA for the CDR3 is TGTGCCGGAAGGGAAGCGGGTACGGGGAATGAGCAGTTCTTC.